This record looks at one T cell receptor beta chain sequence and its context. What it binds is unknown. CDR1 and CDR2 from the germline V gene are MNHEY and SVGAGI. V dropped 0 bases and J dropped 7; count of bases not matched to a gene: 12. The CDR3 covers 16 residues. Original handling: Junction-only immunoSEQ sequences carried no quality scores, so filtering differed. TCRdb keeps only in-frame clones here, not all; method: immunoSEQ multiplex PCR. The V and J calls and clone size are taken from that table; D and trimming were inferred from the DNA. The sample carries some 87,000 clones, over 60% recorded once. The sample comes from a study of shared clonotypes between healthy human individuals. On the study more broadly: A donor's plate count was three for CD4 naive and three for CD4 memory; CD8 naive had two and CD8 memory one. Study-wide results and limits: It was observed that about 5% of naive CD4 clonotypes were shared across several donors.

Each CD8 memory set brought CD45RO+ cells together with CCR7-negative CD45RA+ TemRA cells. The material sequenced was memory CD8+ T cells sorted from blood. Subset described: CD45RO+ cells pooled with CCR7-negative TemRA cells. This sequence originates from a man aged 25-45 years in good health. This chain links TRBV6-5 with TRBJ2-7, with 7 bases matching TRBD1. The CDR3: CASSYSIGTASQEQYF. DNA of the CDR3: TGTGCCAGCAGTTACTCGATAGGGACAGCCTCTCAGGAGCAGTACTTC.